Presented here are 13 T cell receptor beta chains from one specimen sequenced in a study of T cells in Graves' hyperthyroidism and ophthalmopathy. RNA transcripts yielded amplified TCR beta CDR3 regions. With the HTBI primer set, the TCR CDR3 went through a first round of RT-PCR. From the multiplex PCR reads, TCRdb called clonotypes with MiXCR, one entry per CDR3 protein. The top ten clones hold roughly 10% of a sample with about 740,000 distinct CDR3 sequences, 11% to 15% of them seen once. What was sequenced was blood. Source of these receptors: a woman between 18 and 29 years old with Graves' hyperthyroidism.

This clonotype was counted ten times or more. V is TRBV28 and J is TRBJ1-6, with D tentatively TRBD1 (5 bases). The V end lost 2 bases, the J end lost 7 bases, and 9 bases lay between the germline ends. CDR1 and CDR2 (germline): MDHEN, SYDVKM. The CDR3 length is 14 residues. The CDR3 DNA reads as TGTGCCAGCAGTTTACCGGGGGTAAATTCACCCCTCCACTTT. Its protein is CASSLPGVNSPLHF.

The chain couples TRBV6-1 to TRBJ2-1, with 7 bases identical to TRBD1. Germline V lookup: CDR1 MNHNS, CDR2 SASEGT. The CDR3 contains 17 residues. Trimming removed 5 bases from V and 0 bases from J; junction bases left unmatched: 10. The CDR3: CASSPGGWMSSYNEQFF. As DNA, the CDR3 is TGTGCCAGCAGTCCAGGGGGTTGGATGAGCTCCTACAATGAGCAGTTCTTC.

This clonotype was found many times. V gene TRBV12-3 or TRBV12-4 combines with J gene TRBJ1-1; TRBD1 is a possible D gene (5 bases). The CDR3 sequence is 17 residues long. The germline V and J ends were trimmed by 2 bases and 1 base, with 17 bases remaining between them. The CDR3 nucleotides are TGTGCCAGCAGTTTATCTTCGACCCGGACACAGAACACTGAAGCTTTCTTT. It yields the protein CASSLSSTRTQNTEAFF.

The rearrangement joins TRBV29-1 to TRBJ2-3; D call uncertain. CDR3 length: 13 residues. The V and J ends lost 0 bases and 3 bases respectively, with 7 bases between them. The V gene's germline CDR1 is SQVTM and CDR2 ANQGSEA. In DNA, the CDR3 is TGCAGCGTTGAAGATCGGCCAACAGATACGCAGTATTTT. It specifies CSVEDRPTDTQYF.

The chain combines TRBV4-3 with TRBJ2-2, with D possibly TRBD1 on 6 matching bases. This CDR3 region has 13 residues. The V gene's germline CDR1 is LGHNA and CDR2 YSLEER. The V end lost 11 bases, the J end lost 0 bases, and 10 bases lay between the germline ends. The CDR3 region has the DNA TGCGCCCAAACAGGGCCGAACACCGGGGAGCTGTTTTTT. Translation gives CAQTGPNTGELFF.

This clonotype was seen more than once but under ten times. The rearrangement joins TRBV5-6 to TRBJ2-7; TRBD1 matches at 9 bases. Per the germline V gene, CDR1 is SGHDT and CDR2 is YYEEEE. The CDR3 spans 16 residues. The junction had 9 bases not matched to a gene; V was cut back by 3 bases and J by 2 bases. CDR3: CASSSTPGQGAYEQYF. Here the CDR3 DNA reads TGTGCCAGCAGCTCAACTCCGGGACAGGGAGCCTACGAGCAGTACTTC.

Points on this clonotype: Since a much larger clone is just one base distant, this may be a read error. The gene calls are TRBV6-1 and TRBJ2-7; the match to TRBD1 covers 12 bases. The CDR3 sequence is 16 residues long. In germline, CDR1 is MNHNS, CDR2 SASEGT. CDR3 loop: CTSSVTGTGGLGEQYF. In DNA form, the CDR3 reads TGTACCAGCAGTGTAACCGGGACAGGGGGCTTGGGGGAGCAGTACTTC.

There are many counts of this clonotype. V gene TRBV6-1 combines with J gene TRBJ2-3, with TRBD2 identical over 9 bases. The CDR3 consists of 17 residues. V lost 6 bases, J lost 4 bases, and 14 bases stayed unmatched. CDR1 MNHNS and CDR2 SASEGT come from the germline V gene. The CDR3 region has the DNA TGTGCCAGCAGACTCCCGATAGCGGGAGCTATTGCAGATACGCAGTATTTT. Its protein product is CASRLPIAGAIADTQYF.

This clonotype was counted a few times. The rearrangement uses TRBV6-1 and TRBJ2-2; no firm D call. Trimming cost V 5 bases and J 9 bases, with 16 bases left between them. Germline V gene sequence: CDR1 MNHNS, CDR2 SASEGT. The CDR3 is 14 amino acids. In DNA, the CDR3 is TGTGCCAGCAGTTTCGACACTCACCGGAGGGAGCTGTTTTTT. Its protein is CASSFDTHRRELFF.

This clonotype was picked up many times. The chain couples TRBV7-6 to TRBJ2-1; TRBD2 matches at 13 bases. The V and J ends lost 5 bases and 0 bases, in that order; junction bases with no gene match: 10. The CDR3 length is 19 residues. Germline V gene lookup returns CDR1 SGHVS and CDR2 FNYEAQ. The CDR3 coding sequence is TGTGCCAGCAGCCGATACCCGGGACTAGCGGGATCCTCCTACAATGAGCAGTTCTTC. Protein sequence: CASSRYPGLAGSSYNEQFF.

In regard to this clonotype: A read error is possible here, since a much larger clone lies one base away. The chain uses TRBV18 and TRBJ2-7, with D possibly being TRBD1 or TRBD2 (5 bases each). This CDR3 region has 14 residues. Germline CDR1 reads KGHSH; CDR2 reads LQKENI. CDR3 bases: TGTGCCAGCTCACCCGTCCCGGGGACCTACGAGCAGTGCTTC. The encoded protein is CASSPVPGTYEQCF. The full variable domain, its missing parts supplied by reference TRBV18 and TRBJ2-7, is NAGVMQNPRHLVRRRGQEARLRCSPMKGHSHVYWYRQLPEEGLKFMVYLQKENIIDESGMPKERFSAEFPKEGPSILRIQQVVRGDSAAYFCASSPVPGTYEQCFGPGTRLTVT.

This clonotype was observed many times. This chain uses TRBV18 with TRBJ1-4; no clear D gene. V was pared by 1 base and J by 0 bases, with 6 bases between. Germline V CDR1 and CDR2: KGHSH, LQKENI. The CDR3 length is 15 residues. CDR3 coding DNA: TGTGCCAGCTCACCACGTCGGGCAACTAATGAAAAACTGTTTTTT. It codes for CASSPRRATNEKLFF.

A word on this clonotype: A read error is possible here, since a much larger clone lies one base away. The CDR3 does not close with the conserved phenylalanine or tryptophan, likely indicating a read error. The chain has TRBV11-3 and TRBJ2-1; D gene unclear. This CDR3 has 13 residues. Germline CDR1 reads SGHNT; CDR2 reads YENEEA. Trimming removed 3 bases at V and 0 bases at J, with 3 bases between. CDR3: CASSFGSYNEQFL. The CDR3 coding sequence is TGTGCCAGCAGCTTTGGCTCCTACAATGAGCAGTTCCTC.